Presented here are 21 T cell receptor beta chains from one specimen sequenced in a study of blood T cell repertoires in COVID-19 (dated by TCRdb to 2019 to 2021). Library construction relied on the immunoSEQ multiplex PCR assay. The table was pulled from immuneACCESS by TCRdb, which kept in-frame rearrangements only. Such tables lose some clones; where checked, under half of the loss comes from unresolved V genes, and the rest has no known cause. Here the sample has a few hundred thousand clones; roughly 86% occur a single time. The top ten constitute approximately 10% of the sample. What was sequenced was peripheral blood. The receptor source for this set is a woman between 25 and 40 years old with COVID-19, enrolled during active disease.

The chain has TRBV6-1 and TRBJ2-7; a weak D match, TRBD1 (6 bases). Germline CDR1 is MNHNS and CDR2 is SASEGT. V lost 3 bases and J lost 5, with 14 bases in between. This CDR3 comprises 14 residues. The CDR3 DNA is TGTGCCAGCAGTGATCTCAGGGGTTGGCACGAGCAGTACTTC. Its translation: CASSDLRGWHEQYF.

This chain joins TRBV4-1 and TRBJ2-7; no clear D gene. V was shortened by 0 bases and J by 3 bases, with 12 bases between the two germline ends. The length of the CDR3 is 15 residues. The germline gives CDR1 MGHRA, CDR2 YSYEKL. The CDR3 protein is CASSQDRSLIYEQYF. The CDR3 DNA is TGCGCCAGCAGCCAAGATCGGAGTTTAATCTACGAGCAGTACTTC.

The chain combines TRBV10-3 with TRBJ1-1; TRBD1 matches 12 bases. The ends lost 6 bases at V and 3 bases at J; junction bases unmatched: 5. The CDR3 is 15 amino acids. Germline CDR1 reads ENHRY; CDR2 reads SYGVKD. CDR3 in DNA: TGTGCCATCAGCGGGGACAGGGGGCTTGACACTGAAGCTTTCTTT. Protein product: CAISGDRGLDTEAFF.

This chain connects TRBV30 to TRBJ2-3, with 9 bases aligning to TRBD2. The germline gives CDR1 GTSNPN, CDR2 SVGIG (reference sequence). The CDR3 is 15 residues long. J lost 5 bases, V lost 1 base, and 7 bases had no gene match. CDR3 in amino acids: CAWSDGGRAQDTQYF. CDR3 nucleotide sequence: TGTGCCTGGAGTGACGGCGGGAGGGCCCAAGATACGCAGTATTTT.

The V call is TRBV5-1, the J call TRBJ2-2, with a weak D call TRBD1 (6 bases). Per germline, CDR1 SGHRS and CDR2 YFSETQ. The germline V and J ends were trimmed by 1 base and 2 bases, with 15 bases remaining between them. CDR3 length: 17 residues. The CDR3 DNA follows: TGCGCCAGCAGCTTGACGGGACACGGGGTAAACACCGGGGAGCTGTTTTTT. Encoded protein: CASSLTGHGVNTGELFF.

The chain employs TRBV7-8 and TRBJ2-2; 11 positions agree with TRBD2. The germline gives CDR1 SGHVS, CDR2 FQNEAQ. This CDR3 has 18 amino acids. The V and J ends lost 3 bases and 11 bases, in that order; junction bases with no gene match: 17. CDR3 region: CASSFPGLAVKSNDELFF. In nucleotides, the CDR3 is TGTGCCAGCAGCTTTCCGGGACTAGCGGTCAAATCAAATGATGAGCTGTTTTTT.

This clone is a singleton in its sample. V usage is TRBV7-9 and J usage is TRBJ2-2; 10 bases line up with TRBD2. The CDR3 has 15 amino acids. CDR1 SEHNR and CDR2 FQNEAQ come from the germline V gene (reference sequence). The trim removed 6 bases at V and 6 bases at J, leaving 7 bases unmatched. The CDR3 sequence is CASRGQAGGPGELFF. In nucleotides, the CDR3 is TGTGCCAGCAGGGGCCAAGCGGGAGGGCCCGGGGAGCTGTTTTTT. The full variable domain, in which reference TRBV7-9 and TRBJ2-2 provide the parts outside the CDR3, is DTGVSQNPRHKITKRGQNVTFRCDPISEHNRLYWYRQTLGQGPEFLTYFQNEAQLEKSRLLSDRFSAERPKGSFSTLEIQRTEQGDSAMYLCASRGQAGGPGELFFGEGSRLTVL.

The chain employs TRBV7-2 and TRBJ1-2; D remains ambiguous. Per germline, CDR1 SGHTA and CDR2 FQGNSA. CDR3 length equals 13 residues. Trimming took off 3 bases at V and 1 base at J, with 6 bases between the two ends. CDR3 sequence: CASSFSSNYGYTF. The CDR3 DNA reads as TGTGCCAGCAGCTTTAGCAGTAACTATGGCTACACCTTC.

This chain links TRBV5-6 with TRBJ2-1; 11 bases line up with TRBD2. This CDR3 is built from 13 residues. The J segment lost 3 bases and the V segment lost 10 bases, leaving 3 bases of the junction unmatched. Germline V gives CDR1 SGHDT, CDR2 YYEEEE. For the CDR3, the DNA is TGTGCCTACGGACTAGCGGGCTACAATGAGCAGTTCTTC. It is translated as CAYGLAGYNEQFF.

The chain joins TRBV19 to TRBJ2-7; 10 bases match TRBD1. The V and J ends lost 3 bases and 6 bases, in that order; junction bases with no gene match: 8. The length of the CDR3 is 15 residues. Looked up from germline, CDR1 is LNHDA and CDR2 is SQIVND (reference sequence). DNA for the CDR3: TGTGCCAGTAGTATCTTGGGGACAGGGGTTCGCGAGCAGTACTTC. Its protein product is CASSILGTGVREQYF.

This clone is a singleton in its sample. The junction does not match germline at one end; this may be a read error. The rearrangement joins TRBV7-9 to TRBJ1-6, with a weak D call TRBD1 (6 bases). The germline CDR1 and CDR2 sequences are SEHNR and FQNEAQ (reference sequence). The CDR3 sequence is 14 residues long. The CDR3 region is CASNLGGDNSPLHF. The CDR3 region has the DNA TGTGCCAGCAACTTAGGGGGGGATAATTCACCCCTCCACTTT.

The genes are TRBV30 and TRBJ1-1; the match to TRBD1 covers 8 bases. V lost 0 bases, J lost 6 bases, and 6 bases stayed unmatched. Germline V gene lookup returns CDR1 GTSNPN and CDR2 SVGIG (reference sequence). CDR3 length equals 14 residues. The CDR3 is CAWSVGQANPEAFF. DNA for the CDR3: TGTGCCTGGAGTGTGGGACAGGCAAACCCTGAAGCTTTCTTT.

This chain uses TRBV28 with TRBJ2-5; a possible D gene is TRBD1 (6 bases). This CDR3 spans 13 amino acids. With 8 bases removed from V and 2 bases from J, the gap between germline ends came to 12 bases. Germline V gene lookup returns CDR1 MDHEN and CDR2 SYDVKM. Here the CDR3 DNA reads TGTGCCAGCGGCTCGGACAGTCAAGAGACCCAGTACTTC. This gives the protein CASGSDSQETQYF. The full variable domain, with the rest looked up from reference TRBV28 and TRBJ2-5, is DVKVTQSSRYLVKRTGEKVFLECVQDMDHENMFWYRQDPGLGLRLIYFSYDVKMKEKGDIPEGYSVSREKKERFSLILESASTNQTSMYLCASGSDSQETQYFGPGTRLLVL.

This chain joins TRBV2 and TRBJ2-7; D perhaps matches TRBD2 (5 bases). CDR1 is SNHLY and CDR2 is FYNNEI in the germline V gene. This CDR3 contains 15 residues. The germline V and J ends were trimmed by 5 bases and 1 base, with 15 bases remaining between them. CDR3 amino acids: CASSPPEGLSYEQYF. In DNA, the CDR3 is TGTGCCAGCAGTCCCCCAGAGGGCCTTTCCTACGAGCAGTACTTC.

The chain has TRBV7-9 and TRBJ2-1; D is unresolved. The germline CDR1 and CDR2 sequences are SEHNR and FQNEAQ (reference sequence). The ends were cut back, 5 bases at V and 6 bases at J, with 14 bases in the middle. CDR3 length equals 14 residues. Here the CDR3 reads CASSPASQPNEQFF. The CDR3 DNA sequence: TGTGCCAGCAGCCCAGCGAGTCAGCCCAATGAGCAGTTCTTC.

This sequence joins TRBV6-6 and TRBJ1-2; D unresolved. V was cut by 6 bases and J by 6 bases, with 14 bases left in between. The germline V gene encodes CDR1 MNHNY and CDR2 SVGAGI (reference sequence). The CDR3 sequence is 13 residues long. The CDR3 reads CASSYAGNNGYTF. In DNA form, the CDR3 reads TGTGCCAGCAGCTACGCGGGTAATAATGGCTACACCTTC.

This chain links TRBV3-1 (or the pseudogene TRBV3-2) with TRBJ2-3; the D gene is possibly TRBD2 (6 bases). The V gene's germline CDR1 is LGHDT and CDR2 YNNKEL (reference sequence). V lost 6 bases to trimming and J lost 6 bases, with 22 bases between them. The CDR3 covers 16 residues. The CDR3 spells CASSVYPGSARDTQYF. The CDR3 bases are TGTGCCAGCAGTGTCTACCCCGGGAGCGCTAGGGATACGCAGTATTTT.

The chain recombines TRBV19 with TRBJ2-3; maybe TRBD2 (6 bases). Per germline, CDR1 LNHDA and CDR2 SQIVND (reference sequence). The CDR3 is made up of 14 amino acids. Trimming removed 5 bases from V and 4 bases from J, with 13 bases in between. The CDR3 spells CASSLGTQADTQYF. The DNA of the CDR3 is TGTGCCAGTAGTCTCGGGACTCAAGCAGATACGCAGTATTTT.

This clone was counted a single time. The chain recombines TRBV30 with TRBJ1-1, with D hard to call. The length of the CDR3 is 13 residues. Germline V gene data show CDR1 as GTSNPN and CDR2 as SVGIG (reference sequence). V was trimmed by 0 bases and J by 1 base, leaving 6 bases between them. The CDR3, as DNA: TGTGCCTGGAGTGTTAGTAGGAACACTGAAGCTTTCTTT. As protein: CAWSVSRNTEAFF.

V and J are TRBV5-5 and TRBJ2-5; 9 bases fit TRBD1. V shed 4 bases and J 3 bases; nucleotides not matched to a gene: 4. Per germline, CDR1 SGHKS and CDR2 YYEKEE (reference sequence). This CDR3 spans 14 amino acids. This CDR3 reads CASSKRDREETQYF. For the CDR3, the DNA is TGTGCCAGCAGCAAGCGGGACAGGGAAGAGACCCAGTACTTC.

The chain recombines TRBV19 with TRBJ2-7; 7 bases match TRBD1. With 4 bases clipped from V and 4 bases from J, the junction kept 4 bases outside the gene matches. CDR1 is LNHDA, CDR2 SQIVND, per germline (reference sequence). The CDR3 has 13 residues. DNA for the CDR3: TGTGCCAGTAGTACGGGACAGCTATACGAGCAGTACTTC. Protein sequence: CASSTGQLYEQYF.